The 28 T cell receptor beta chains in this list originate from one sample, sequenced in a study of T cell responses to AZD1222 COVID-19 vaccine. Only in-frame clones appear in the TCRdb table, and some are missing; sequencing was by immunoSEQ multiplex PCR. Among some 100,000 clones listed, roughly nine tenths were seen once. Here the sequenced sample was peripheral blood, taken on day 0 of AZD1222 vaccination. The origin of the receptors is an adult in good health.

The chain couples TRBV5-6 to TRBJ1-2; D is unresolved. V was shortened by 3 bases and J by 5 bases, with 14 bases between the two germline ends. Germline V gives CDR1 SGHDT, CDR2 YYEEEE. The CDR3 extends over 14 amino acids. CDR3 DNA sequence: TGTGCCAGCAGCTATAGAACCGGAGGATATGGCTACACCTTC. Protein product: CASSYRTGGYGYTF.

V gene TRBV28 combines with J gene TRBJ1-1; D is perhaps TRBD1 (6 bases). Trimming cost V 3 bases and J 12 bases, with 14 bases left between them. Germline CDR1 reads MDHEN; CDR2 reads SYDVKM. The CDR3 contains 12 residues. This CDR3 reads CASSFPTGNTFF. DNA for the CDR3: TGTGCCAGCAGTTTTCCGACAGGTAATACTTTCTTT.

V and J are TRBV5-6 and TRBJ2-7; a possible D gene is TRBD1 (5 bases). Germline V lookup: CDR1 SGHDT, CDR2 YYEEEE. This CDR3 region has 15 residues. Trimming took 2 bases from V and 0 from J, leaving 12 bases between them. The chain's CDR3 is CASSFDSLSSYEQYF. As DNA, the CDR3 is TGTGCCAGCAGCTTCGACAGCCTGAGCTCCTACGAGCAGTACTTC.

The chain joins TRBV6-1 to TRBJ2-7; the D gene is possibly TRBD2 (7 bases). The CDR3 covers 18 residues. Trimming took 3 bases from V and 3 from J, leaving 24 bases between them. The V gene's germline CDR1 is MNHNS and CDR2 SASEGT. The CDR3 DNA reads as TGTGCCAGCAGTGACGGGGGGATTACAGGGTTAGGGGACTACGAGCAGTACTTC. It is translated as CASSDGGITGLGDYEQYF.

The CDR3 DNA follows: TGTGCCAGCAGTGAACCCGAAACCTACGAGCAGTACTTC. Amino acid sequence: CASSEPETYEQYF. V and J are TRBV6-1 and TRBJ2-7; no reliable D call. The CDR3 has 13 residues. Trimming removed 2 bases from V and 2 bases from J, with 7 bases in between. Germline lookup yields CDR1 MNHNS and CDR2 SASEGT.

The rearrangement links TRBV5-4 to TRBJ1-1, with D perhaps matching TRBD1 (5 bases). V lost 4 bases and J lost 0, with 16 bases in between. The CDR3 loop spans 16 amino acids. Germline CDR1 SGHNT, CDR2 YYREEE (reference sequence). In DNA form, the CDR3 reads TGTGCCAGCAGCAAACCAGGGTCCCTAATGAACACTGAAGCTTTCTTT. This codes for CASSKPGSLMNTEAFF.

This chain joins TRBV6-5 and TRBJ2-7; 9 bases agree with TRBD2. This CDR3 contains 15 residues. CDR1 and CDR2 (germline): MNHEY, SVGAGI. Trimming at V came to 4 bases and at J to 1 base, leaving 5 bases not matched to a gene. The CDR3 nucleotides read TGTGCCAGCAGTTCGGGACTAGCCATTTCCTACGAGCAGTACTTC. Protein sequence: CASSSGLAISYEQYF.

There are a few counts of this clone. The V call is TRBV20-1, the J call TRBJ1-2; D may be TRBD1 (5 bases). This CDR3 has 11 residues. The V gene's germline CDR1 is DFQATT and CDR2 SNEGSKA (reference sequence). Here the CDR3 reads CRADSYYGYTF. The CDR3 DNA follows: TGCAGGGCTGACAGCTATTATGGCTACACCTTC.

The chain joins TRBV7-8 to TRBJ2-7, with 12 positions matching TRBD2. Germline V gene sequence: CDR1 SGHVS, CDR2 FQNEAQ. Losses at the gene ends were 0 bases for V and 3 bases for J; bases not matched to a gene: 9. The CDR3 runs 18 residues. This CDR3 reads CASSLARTSGRQGYEQYF. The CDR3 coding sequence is TGTGCCAGCAGCTTAGCGCGAACTAGCGGGAGGCAAGGCTACGAGCAGTACTTC. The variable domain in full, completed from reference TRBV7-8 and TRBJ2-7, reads GAGVSQSPRYKVAKRGQDVALRCDPISGHVSLFWYQQALGQGPEFLTYFQNEAQLDKSGLPSDRFFAERPEGSVSTLKIQRTQQEDSAVYLCASSLARTSGRQGYEQYFGPGTRLTVT.

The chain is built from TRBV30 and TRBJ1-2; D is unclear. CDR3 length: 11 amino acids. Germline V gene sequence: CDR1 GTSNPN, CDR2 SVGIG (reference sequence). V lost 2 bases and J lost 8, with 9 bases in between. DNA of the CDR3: TGTGCCTGGAGTCCAATGGGGGGCTACACCTTC. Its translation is CAWSPMGGYTF. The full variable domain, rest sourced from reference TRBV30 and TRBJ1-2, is SQTIHQWPATLVQPVGSPLSLECTVEGTSNPNLYWYRQAAGRGLQLLFYSVGIGQISSEVPQNLSASRPQDRQFILSSKKLLLSDSGFYLCAWSPMGGYTFGSGTRLTVV.

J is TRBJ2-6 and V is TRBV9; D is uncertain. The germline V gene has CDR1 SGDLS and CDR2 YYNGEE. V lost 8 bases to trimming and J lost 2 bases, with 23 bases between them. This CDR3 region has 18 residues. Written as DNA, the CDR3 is TGTGCCAGTAGCAAGTTCGTCGGCAGGTGGACTGGGGCCAACGTCCTGACTTTC. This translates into CASSKFVGRWTGANVLTF.

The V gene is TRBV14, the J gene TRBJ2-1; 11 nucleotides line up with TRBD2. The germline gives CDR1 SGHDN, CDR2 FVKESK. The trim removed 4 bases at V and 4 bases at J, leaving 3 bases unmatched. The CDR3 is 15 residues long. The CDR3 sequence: CASSRGLAEYNEQFF. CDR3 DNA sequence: TGTGCCAGCAGCCGGGGACTAGCGGAGTACAATGAGCAGTTCTTC.

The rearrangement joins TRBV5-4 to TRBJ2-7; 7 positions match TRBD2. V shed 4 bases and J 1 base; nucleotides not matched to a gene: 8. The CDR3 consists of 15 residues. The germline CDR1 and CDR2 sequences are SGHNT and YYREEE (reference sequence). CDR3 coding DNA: TGTGCCAGCAGCCCCCCCGGGGGAGGGTCCTACGAGCAGTACTTC. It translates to CASSPPGGGSYEQYF.

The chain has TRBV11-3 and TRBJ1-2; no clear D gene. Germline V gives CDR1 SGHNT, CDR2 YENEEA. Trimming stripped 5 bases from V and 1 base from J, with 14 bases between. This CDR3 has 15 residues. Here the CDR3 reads CASSPPLSNNYGYTF. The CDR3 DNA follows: TGTGCCAGCAGCCCCCCCCTGAGTAATAACTATGGCTACACCTTC. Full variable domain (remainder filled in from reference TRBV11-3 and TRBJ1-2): EAGVVQSPRYKIIEKKQPVAFWCNPISGHNTLYWYLQNLGQGPELLIRYENEEAVDDSQLPKDRFSAERLKGVDSTLKIQPAELGDSAVYLCASSPPLSNNYGYTFGSGTRLTVV.

The CDR3: CASSHWAGGAGGANVLTF. The CDR3 DNA reads as TGCGCCAGCAGTCATTGGGCAGGGGGCGCGGGAGGGGCCAACGTCCTGACTTTC. The gene calls are TRBV5-1 and TRBJ2-6; 8 bases map to TRBD1. The junction had 14 bases not matched to a gene; V was cut back by 5 bases and J by 4 bases. The V gene's germline CDR1 is SGHRS and CDR2 YFSETQ. This CDR3 has 18 residues.

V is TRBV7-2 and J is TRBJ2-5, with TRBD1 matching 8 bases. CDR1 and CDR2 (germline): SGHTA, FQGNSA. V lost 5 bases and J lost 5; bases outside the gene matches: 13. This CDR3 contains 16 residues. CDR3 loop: CASSRAPRGRQETQYF. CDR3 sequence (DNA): TGTGCCAGCAGCCGGGCCCCCAGGGGGCGTCAGGAGACCCAGTACTTC.

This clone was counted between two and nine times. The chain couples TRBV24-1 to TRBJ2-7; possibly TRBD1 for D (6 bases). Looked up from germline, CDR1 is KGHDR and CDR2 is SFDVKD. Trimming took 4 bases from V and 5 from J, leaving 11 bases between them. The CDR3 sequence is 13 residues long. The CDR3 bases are TGTGCCACCAGTGACCCAAACAGGGACGAGCAGTACTTC. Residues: CATSDPNRDEQYF.

CDR3 coding DNA: TGTGCCAGCAGCTTAGCCAGGACAGATTACGAGCAGTACTTC. Protein product: CASSLARTDYEQYF. This chain connects TRBV7-8 to TRBJ2-7, with D maybe TRBD1 (6 bases). V shed 0 bases and J shed 4 bases, with 10 bases lying between them. This CDR3 contains 14 residues. The V gene's germline CDR1 is SGHVS and CDR2 FQNEAQ.

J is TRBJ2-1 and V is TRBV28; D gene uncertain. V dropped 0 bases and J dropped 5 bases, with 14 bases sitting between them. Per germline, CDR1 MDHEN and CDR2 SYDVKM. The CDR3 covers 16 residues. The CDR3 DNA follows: TGTGCCAGCAGTTTATGGGGGAACAGCTTCCACAATGAGCAGTTCTTC. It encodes CASSLWGNSFHNEQFF.

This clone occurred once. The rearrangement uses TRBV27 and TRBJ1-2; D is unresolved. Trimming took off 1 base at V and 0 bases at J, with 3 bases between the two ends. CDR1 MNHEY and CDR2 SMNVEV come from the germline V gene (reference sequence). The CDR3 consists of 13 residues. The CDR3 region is CASSLWPNYGYTF. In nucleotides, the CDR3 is TGTGCCAGCAGTTTATGGCCTAACTATGGCTACACCTTC.

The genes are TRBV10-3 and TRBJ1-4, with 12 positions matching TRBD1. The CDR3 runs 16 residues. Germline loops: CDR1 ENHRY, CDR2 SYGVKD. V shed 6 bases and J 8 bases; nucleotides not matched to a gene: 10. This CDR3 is CAISPGQGAWLEKLFF. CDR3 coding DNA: TGTGCCATCAGCCCGGGACAGGGGGCTTGGCTGGAAAAACTGTTTTTT.

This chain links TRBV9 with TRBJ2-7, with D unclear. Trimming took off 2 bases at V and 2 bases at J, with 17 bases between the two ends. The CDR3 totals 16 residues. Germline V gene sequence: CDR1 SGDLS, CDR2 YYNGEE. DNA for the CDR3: TGTGCCAGCAGCGTCTCTCCCGGACCGCCGACCTACGAGCAGTACTTC. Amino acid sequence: CASSVSPGPPTYEQYF.

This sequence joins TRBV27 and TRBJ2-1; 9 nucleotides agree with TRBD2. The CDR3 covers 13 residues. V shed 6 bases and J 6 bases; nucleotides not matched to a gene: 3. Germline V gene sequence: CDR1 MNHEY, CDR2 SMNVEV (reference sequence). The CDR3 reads CASRGLASNEQFF. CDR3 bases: TGTGCCAGCAGGGGACTAGCCAGCAATGAGCAGTTCTTC.

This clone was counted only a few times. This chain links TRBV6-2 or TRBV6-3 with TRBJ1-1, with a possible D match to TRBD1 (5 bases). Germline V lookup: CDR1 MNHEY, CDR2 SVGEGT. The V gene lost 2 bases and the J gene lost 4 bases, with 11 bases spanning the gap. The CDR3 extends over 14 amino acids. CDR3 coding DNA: TGTGCCAGCAGTTACGCGGGACGCGGCACTGAAGCTTTCTTT. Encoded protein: CASSYAGRGTEAFF.

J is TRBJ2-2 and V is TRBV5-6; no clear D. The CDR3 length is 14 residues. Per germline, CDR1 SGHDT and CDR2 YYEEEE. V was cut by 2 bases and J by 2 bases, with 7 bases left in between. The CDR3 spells CASSLRRNTGELFF. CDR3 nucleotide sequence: TGTGCCAGCAGCTTAAGACGTAACACCGGGGAGCTGTTTTTT.

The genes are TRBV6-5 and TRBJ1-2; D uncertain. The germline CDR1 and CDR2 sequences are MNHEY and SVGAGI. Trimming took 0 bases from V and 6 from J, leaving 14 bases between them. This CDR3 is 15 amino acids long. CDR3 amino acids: CASSYSLRAWNGYTF. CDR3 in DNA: TGTGCCAGCAGTTACTCGCTTAGGGCCTGGAATGGCTACACCTTC.

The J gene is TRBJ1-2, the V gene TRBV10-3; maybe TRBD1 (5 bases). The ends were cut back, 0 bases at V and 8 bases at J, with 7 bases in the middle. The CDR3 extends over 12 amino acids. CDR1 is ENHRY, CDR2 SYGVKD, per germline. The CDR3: CAISESRDGYTF. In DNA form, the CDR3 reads TGTGCCATCAGTGAGTCTCGGGACGGCTACACCTTC.

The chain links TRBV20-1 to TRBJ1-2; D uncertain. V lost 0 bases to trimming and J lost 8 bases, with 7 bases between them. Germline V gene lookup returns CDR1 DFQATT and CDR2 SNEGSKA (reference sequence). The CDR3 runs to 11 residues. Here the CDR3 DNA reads TGCAGTGCTAGAGATGGGGAAGGCTACACCTTC. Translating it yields CSARDGEGYTF.